The present T cell receptor (beta chain) was sequenced within a study of blood T cell repertoires in COVID-19. Study at large: Sample material is recorded as cDNA or gDNA derived from T cells, B-cell-depleted T cells, or PBMCs.

There are 15 residues in the CDR3. CDR1 is KGHSH, CDR2 LQKENI, per germline. Germline trimming cut 6 bases from V and 4 bases from J; bases unmatched to any gene: 6. Per the authors' pipeline: Using reference gene primer amplification, nucleated cell counts were estimated. Clones were read by immunoSEQ multiplex PCR, and TCRdb kept only the in-frame ones, dropping some. The DNA gave D and trimming, while V, J and clone size come from that table. The table shows about 47,000 clones, with under 90% occurring only once. The receptor was isolated from an elderly man with active or convalescent COVID-19. The sequencing sample was made of peripheral blood. V is TRBV18 and J is TRBJ1-5, with TRBD1 matching over 10 bases. Written as DNA, the CDR3 is TGTGCCAGCTCGTCCGGACAGGGGGTGAATCAGCCCCAGCATTTT. It codes for CASSSGQGVNQPQHF.